The text below deals with one TCR beta chain. Its target is not known. A much larger clone is a single base away; this may be a read error. TCR beta CDR3 region amplification was performed from RNA transcripts. Carried out on the TCR CDR3, a first-round RT-PCR used the HTBI primer set. Using its own MiXCR run on the multiplex PCR reads, TCRdb lists one record per CDR3 protein. The sample holds hundreds of thousands of distinct CDR3 sequences, about 14% seen once. These data come from a study of T cells in Graves' hyperthyroidism and ophthalmopathy. Participants, patients aged 18 to 65, had newly diagnosed hyperthyroidism with a duration under 2 months. Uncontrolled infection, other autoimmune disease, pregnancy or lactation excluded patients. The CDR3 spans 15 residues. The study, taken as a whole, reports: Most thyroid clonotypes expanded above 0.001 appeared in blood too. Ophthalmopathy cases were set apart from stable hyperthyroidism by a 13 V-J model.

V usage is TRBV12-3 or TRBV12-4 and J usage is TRBJ2-5; 8 bases agree with TRBD2. This sequence originates from a woman younger than 35 with Graves' hyperthyroidism. Sequenced input: blood. This chain's CDR3 is CASGLRAGVPETQYF. CDR3 nucleotides: TGTGCCAGCGGTTTGAGAGCGGGAGTTCCAGAGACCCAGTACTTC.